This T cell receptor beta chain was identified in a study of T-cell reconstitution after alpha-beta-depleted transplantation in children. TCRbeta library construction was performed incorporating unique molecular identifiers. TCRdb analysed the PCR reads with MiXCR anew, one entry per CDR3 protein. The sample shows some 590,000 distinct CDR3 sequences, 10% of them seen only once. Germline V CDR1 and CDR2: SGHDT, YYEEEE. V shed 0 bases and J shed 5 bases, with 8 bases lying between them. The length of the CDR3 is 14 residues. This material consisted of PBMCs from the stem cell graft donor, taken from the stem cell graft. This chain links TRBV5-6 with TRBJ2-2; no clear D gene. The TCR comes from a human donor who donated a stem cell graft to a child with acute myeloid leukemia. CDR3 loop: CASSLAVATGELFF. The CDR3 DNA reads TGTGCCAGCAGCTTGGCAGTCGCAACCGGGGAGCTGTTTTTT.